The 22 T cell receptor beta chains reported below all come from one sample, sequenced in a study of cytomegalovirus exposure and HLA in healthy donors. Primers: 60 Vbeta forward and 13 Jbeta reverse. TCRdb's copy holds only in-frame clones and misses some; the assay was immunoSEQ multiplex PCR. The sample carries 35,000 to 45,000 clones, 45% to 55% recorded once. Sequences were obtained from PBMCs. Receptor source: a woman in her thirties or forties in good health and CMV-seropositive.

The V gene is TRBV9, the J gene TRBJ1-2, with D possibly TRBD1 on 6 matching bases. With 3 bases removed from V and 5 bases from J, the gap between germline ends came to 17 bases. Germline V gene data show CDR1 as SGDLS and CDR2 as YYNGEE. This CDR3 contains 15 residues. The CDR3 is CASSAMPGARYGYTF. The CDR3 nucleotides are TGTGCCAGCAGCGCTATGCCAGGGGCGAGATATGGCTACACCTTC.

This clone showed up just a few times. This sequence joins TRBV11-2 and TRBJ2-5; TRBD2 is a possible D gene (5 bases). The end of the DNA is better explained by TRBJ2-7, so the J call may be wrong. CDR1 is SGHAT, CDR2 FQNNGV, per germline. This CDR3 contains 14 residues. CDR3 nucleotides: TGTGCCAGCAGCTTTTCGGACGGGAACTACGAGCAGTACTTC. Its translation: CASSFSDGNYEQYF.

The V gene is TRBV11-2, the J gene TRBJ2-1, with 8 nucleotides matching TRBD2. Trimming removed 7 bases from V and 7 bases from J; junction bases left unmatched: 15. The length of the CDR3 is 16 residues. Per germline, CDR1 SGHAT and CDR2 FQNNGV. This CDR3 is CASIKPPGGPGNEQFF. CDR3 nucleotides: TGTGCCAGCATCAAACCTCCGGGGGGGCCGGGGAATGAGCAGTTCTTC.

This clone was observed a handful of times. The V and J genes are TRBV5-1 and TRBJ1-6, with TRBD1 matching 8 bases. V was clipped by 1 base and J by 10 bases; unmatched bases: 4. The CDR3 is 14 residues long. Germline values: CDR1 SGHRS, CDR2 YFSETQ. CDR3 sequence reads: CASSLTDRDSPLHF. The CDR3 DNA reads as TGCGCCAGCAGCTTGACGGACAGGGACTCACCCCTCCACTTT.

This chain connects TRBV5-6 to TRBJ2-3; no definite D call. Trimming shortened V by 4 bases and J by 0 bases, and 9 bases separated the two germline ends. The CDR3 has 14 amino acids. Germline CDR1 reads SGHDT; CDR2 reads YYEEEE. CDR3 region: CASSHDGSTDTQYF. As DNA, the CDR3 is TGTGCCAGCAGCCACGACGGGAGCACAGATACGCAGTATTTT. The complete variable domain, with remaining parts taken from reference TRBV5-6 and TRBJ2-3, reads DAGVTQSPTHLIKTRGQQVTLRCSPKSGHDTVSWYQQALGQGPQFIFQYYEEEERQRGNFPDRFSGHQFPNYSSELNVNALLLGDSALYLCASSHDGSTDTQYFGPGTRLTVL.

V is TRBV29-1 and J is TRBJ2-1; no definite D call. Germline V gene sequence: CDR1 SQVTM, CDR2 ANQGSEA. V lost 1 base, J lost 2 bases, and 6 bases lay in between. This CDR3 is built from 13 residues. CDR3: CSVEGRTYNEQFF. The CDR3, as DNA: TGCAGCGTTGAAGGGCGGACCTACAATGAGCAGTTCTTC.

This clone has a handful of counts. This sequence joins TRBV21-1 and TRBJ1-1; no check of the table's D call, TRBD1, against the DNA was made. TRBV21-1 is a pseudogene segment. The CDR3 is made up of 16 amino acids. The CDR3 loop is CASNPTNGTAGTEAFF. For the CDR3, the DNA is TGTGCCAGCAACCCGACCAACGGGACAGCAGGCACTGAAGCTTTCTTT.

The chain recombines TRBV29-1 with TRBJ1-2, with D unclear. V gave up 7 bases and J gave up 3 bases, with 9 bases separating them. Germline CDR1 is SQVTM and CDR2 is ANQGSEA. This CDR3 region has 11 residues. This chain's CDR3 is CSALQHYGYTF. CDR3 nucleotides: TGCAGCGCCCTACAGCACTATGGCTACACCTTC.

This clone was counted a few times. This chain uses TRBV10-2 with TRBJ2-3; maybe TRBD1 (5 bases). Trimming took off 3 bases at V and 1 base at J, with 14 bases between the two ends. Germline V gene data show CDR1 as WSHSY and CDR2 as SAAADI. The CDR3 covers 16 residues. The CDR3 coding sequence is TGCGCCAGCAGTGAAGGTGGGGCGCTGGGCACAGATACGCAGTATTTT. Translated, it gives CASSEGGALGTDTQYF.

This chain links TRBV7-9 with TRBJ2-7; D may be TRBD2 (5 bases). The germline V gene encodes CDR1 SEHNR and CDR2 FQNEAQ (reference sequence). The V end was cut by 5 bases, the J end by 2 bases, with 16 bases between. This CDR3 has 15 residues. CDR3 loop: CASSALGSGTYEQYF. CDR3 DNA: TGTGCCAGCAGCGCTCTTGGGAGCGGAACCTACGAGCAGTACTTC.

J is TRBJ1-6 and V is TRBV30; TRBD1 might be the D (6 bases). Trimming removed 4 bases at V and 7 bases at J, with 20 bases between. Germline-derived CDR1 and CDR2 are GTSNPN and SVGIG (reference sequence). The CDR3 is 16 residues long. CDR3 in amino acids: CAWTKPPGQWNSPLHF. DNA for the CDR3: TGTGCCTGGACCAAACCCCCCGGACAGTGGAATTCACCCCTCCACTTT.

The table lists this clone with a count of one. The chain is built from TRBV6-1 and TRBJ2-7; tentative D call: TRBD2 (6 bases). Per the germline V gene, CDR1 is MNHNS and CDR2 is SASEGT. The CDR3 has 16 residues. V was pared by 1 base and J by 4 bases, with 17 bases between. The CDR3 here is CASSEDWWGDSYEQYF. The CDR3 DNA reads as TGTGCCAGCAGTGAAGATTGGTGGGGGGACTCTTACGAGCAGTACTTC.

This chain joins TRBV5-1 and TRBJ2-7; 12 bases are shared with TRBD2. This CDR3 is 14 amino acids long. Germline loops: CDR1 SGHRS, CDR2 YFSETQ. Unmatched junction bases numbered 0, after V lost 2 bases and J lost 3 bases. For the CDR3, the DNA is TGCGCCAGCAGCTTACTAGCGGGGGGCTACGAGCAGTACTTC. It codes for CASSLLAGGYEQYF.

The chain employs TRBV15 and TRBJ2-3; D uncertain. Germline CDR1 and CDR2: LNHNV and YYDKDF (reference sequence). Trimming left V 1 base short and J 3 bases short, with 8 bases between. This CDR3 has 14 residues. CDR3 sequence: CATSRGSPTDTQYF. The CDR3 region has the DNA TGTGCCACCAGCAGAGGTAGTCCGACAGATACGCAGTATTTT.

This clone showed up just a few times. This CDR3 is also generated by other DNA sequences in the sample. This chain uses TRBV11-2 with TRBJ1-5; D is undetermined. The germline V gene encodes CDR1 SGHAT and CDR2 FQNNGV. The CDR3 has 14 residues. V was clipped by 2 bases and J by 2 bases, with 7 bases between them. The CDR3 DNA follows: TGTGCCAGCAGCTTAACGGGAGGCAATCAGCCCCAGCATTTT. Translated: CASSLTGGNQPQHF.

The chain links TRBV19 to TRBJ2-1; 12 bases line up with TRBD2. The germline V gene encodes CDR1 LNHDA and CDR2 SQIVND (reference sequence). The CDR3 is 19 amino acids. After removal of 3 bases from V and 5 bases from J, the junction contained 14 bases not matched to a gene. In DNA, the CDR3 is TGTGCCAGTAGTATCGGGAGGGCTCGATCTAGCGGGGGGGACAATGAGCAGTTCTTC. This translates into CASSIGRARSSGGDNEQFF. Complete variable domain (other parts from reference TRBV19 and TRBJ2-1): DGGITQSPKYLFRKEGQNVTLSCEQNLNHDAMYWYRQDPGQGLRLIYYSQIVNDFQKGDIAEGYSVSREKKESFPLTVTSAQKNPTAFYLCASSIGRARSSGGDNEQFFGPGTRLTVL.

The chain uses TRBV2 and TRBJ1-1; TRBD1 might be the D (6 bases). Trimming removed 6 bases from V and 8 bases from J, with 10 bases in between. The germline CDR1 and CDR2 sequences are SNHLY and FYNNEI. This CDR3 contains 11 residues. The DNA for the CDR3 is TGTGCCAGCAGAAACAGGGACGAAGCTTTCTTT. This codes for CASRNRDEAFF.

There are a few counts of this clone. The chain is built from TRBV4-2 and TRBJ2-4; D is perhaps TRBD2 (6 bases). Trimming took off 4 bases at V and 7 bases at J, with 17 bases between the two ends. The CDR3 has 15 residues. The V gene's germline CDR1 is LGHNA and CDR2 YNFKEQ. The CDR3 DNA follows: TGTGCCAGCAGCCTAGGCGCGGGGTTGGGGAACATTCAGTACTTC. Protein sequence: CASSLGAGLGNIQYF.

The gene calls are TRBV15 and TRBJ1-3; D possibly corresponds to TRBD1 (6 bases). Germline V gene data show CDR1 as LNHNV and CDR2 as YYDKDF (reference sequence). The V gene lost 0 bases and the J gene lost 1 base, with 7 bases spanning the gap. CDR3 length: 15 amino acids. The CDR3: CATSRDRGSGNTIYF. CDR3 bases: TGTGCCACCAGCAGAGATAGGGGGTCTGGAAACACCATATATTTT.

J is TRBJ1-6 and V is TRBV6-5; D is possibly TRBD1 (5 bases). The V and J ends lost 0 bases and 10 bases respectively, with 13 bases between them. Germline values: CDR1 MNHEY, CDR2 SVGAGI. The CDR3 runs to 15 residues. CDR3 residues: CASSYSVRGGSPLHF. The CDR3 nucleotides are TGTGCCAGCAGTTACTCGGTTAGGGGTGGCTCACCCCTCCACTTT.

This rearrangement joins TRBV5-6 to TRBJ2-1; weak D call: TRBD2 (6 bases). Per the germline V gene, CDR1 is SGHDT and CDR2 is YYEEEE. V gave up 1 base and J gave up 9 bases, with 20 bases separating them. This CDR3 spans 16 amino acids. CDR3 DNA: TGTGCCAGCAGCTTGTTTTCTTCGACTAGTCTTGGTGAGCAGTTCTTC. It is translated as CASSLFSSTSLGEQFF.

With regard to this clone: Other DNA sequences of this sample code for an identical CDR3. The chain uses TRBV9 and TRBJ2-5; tentative D call: TRBD1 (5 bases). Germline CDR1 reads SGDLS; CDR2 reads YYNGEE. Trimming stripped 4 bases from V and 2 bases from J, with 6 bases between. The CDR3 consists of 12 residues. In DNA form, the CDR3 reads TGTGCCAGCAGCCAGGGACAAGAGACCCAGTACTTC. Its protein product is CASSQGQETQYF.